Sequencing of this T cell receptor beta chain was carried out in a study of blood T cell repertoires in COVID-19. Study-wide background: Samples of COVID-19 (acute and convalescent) were obtained from the United States, Italy and Spain. The cDNA or gDNA used as material had been derived from T cells, B-cell-depleted T cells, or PBMCs.

In the original workflow: From reference gene primer amplification, estimates of nucleated cell counts were derived. The data were produced by immunoSEQ multiplex PCR, yet TCRdb's version contains in-frame clones alone and is incomplete. The V and J calls and clone size come from that table; D and trimming were worked out from the DNA. The sample has 39,000 or so clones; around 83% are singletons. The ends lost 6 bases at V and 1 base at J; junction bases unmatched: 2. The CDR3 length is 13 residues. Germline lookup yields CDR1 WSHSY and CDR2 SAAADI. Sequenced: peripheral blood. The V and J genes are TRBV10-2 and TRBJ1-1; 7 nucleotides match TRBD1. This TCR was sampled from a woman older than 75 with active or convalescent COVID-19. The CDR3 bases are TGCGCCAGCAGCCGGGACAGGAACACTGAAGCTTTCTTT. Translation: CASSRDRNTEAFF.